Listed below are T cell receptor beta chains from one sample, sequenced in a study of T-cell reconstitution after alpha-beta-depleted transplantation in children. TCRdb passed the PCR reads through MiXCR, listing each CDR3 protein once. In the table there are 550,000 to 800,000 distinct CDR3 sequences, around 12% of which are singletons. Here the sequenced sample was PBMCs, taken before TCRalphabeta/CD19-depleted stem cell transplant. The receptors were sampled from a girl aged 2 to 9 with congenital amegakaryocytic thrombocytopenia, due to receive a stem cell transplant. The CDR3 runs from the conserved cysteine through the conserved F or W. A D gene is named only where the DNA matches it firmly. Part of the rows lack a size; the others show once, few, many or a class for expanded clones.

clone_size	d_call	v_call	j_call	cdr3_nt	cdr3_aa
few	.	TRBV5-1	TRBJ2-7	TGCGCCAGCAGCTTGGTCCCGACTATCTCCTACGAGCAGTACTTC	CASSLVPTISYEQYF
.	.	TRBV5-1	TRBJ2-3	TGCGCCAGCAGCGGGGGCGTAGGGGTTACCACAGATACGCAGTATTTT	CASSGGVGVTTDTQYF
few	TRBD2	TRBV20-1	TRBJ2-1	TGCAGTGCTGCCCCGAGGCGGGAGGGCCTTAGGGAGCAGTTCTTC	CSAAPRREGLREQFF
many	TRBD2	TRBV12-3/TRBV12-4	TRBJ2-1	TGTGCCAGCAGGCACCTAGGACTAGCGGGACTCAATGAGCAGTTCTTC	CASRHLGLAGLNEQFF
few	TRBD2	TRBV7-9	TRBJ2-5	TGTGCCAGCACCCTTCTGAAACGGGAGGCCCTTGGGGCCCAGTACTTC	CASTLLKREALGAQYF
.	TRBD2	TRBV20-1	TRBJ2-7	TGCAGTGCTAGGGCTAGCGGGAGGGCAACTTTAACCTACGAGCAGTACTTC	CSARASGRATLTYEQYF
few	.	TRBV25-1	TRBJ2-5	TGTGCCAGCAGTTCCCGGACATCTTTAATAAGGGAGACCCAGTACTTC	CASSSRTSLIRETQYF
few	.	TRBV4-1	TRBJ1-5	TGCGCCAGCAGCCAAGGGTTTATAGGGCTCCAGCCCCAGCATTTT	CASSQGFIGLQPQHF
.	.	TRBV20-1	TRBJ2-1	TGCAGTGCTATCCGGGACAAACTTGACAATGAGCAGTTCTTC	CSAIRDKLDNEQFF
many	TRBD1	TRBV29-1	TRBJ2-1	TGCAGCGTTGAGGGCCCCACCGGGACAGACTACAATGAGCAGTTCTTC	CSVEGPTGTDYNEQFF
many	.	TRBV4-2	TRBJ2-2	TGTGCCAGCAGCCAAGAAGTAGGGGATAGAACACCCGGGGAGCTGTTTTTT	CASSQEVGDRTPGELFF
.	.	TRBV20-1	TRBJ1-4	TGCAGTGCTAGAGATGTCGGGCGGGCGGAAAAACTGTTTTTT	CSARDVGRAEKLFF
few	.	TRBV15	TRBJ2-7	TGTGCCACCAGCAGGGGACAACACTACGAGCAGTACTTC	CATSRGQHYEQYF
few	TRBD2	TRBV20-1	TRBJ2-3	TGCAGTGCAACGGGGGGGACTAGCCGCACAGATACGCAGTATTTT	CSATGGTSRTDTQYF
many	.	TRBV5-1	TRBJ2-7	TGCGCCAGCAGCCAGGTCGGAGCCTCCTACGAGCAGTACTTC	CASSQVGASYEQYF
.	.	TRBV29-1	TRBJ2-1	TGCAGCGTTGAAGTCTCGGGAGCCCCCTACAATGAGCAGTTCTTC	CSVEVSGAPYNEQFF
.	.	TRBV5-1	TRBJ2-2	TGCGCCAGCAGCTTGGAGGTCGGGCCGGACACCGGGGAGCTGTTTTTT	CASSLEVGPDTGELFF
.	TRBD1	TRBV12-3/TRBV12-4	TRBJ2-7	TGTGCCAGCAGCCGCCCAGGGGGCCACACCTACGAGCAGTACTTC	CASSRPGGHTYEQYF
many	.	TRBV12-3/TRBV12-4	TRBJ2-7	TGTGCCAGCAGTCCCTCACCCTACGAGCAGTACTTC	CASSPSPYEQYF
many	TRBD1	TRBV27	TRBJ2-4	TGTGCCAGCACGGCGTGGGACAGATTAAACATTCAGTACTTC	CASTAWDRLNIQYF
few	.	TRBV29-1	TRBJ2-1	TGCAGCATTGCCCACAGGGCCTACCAGTTCTTC	CSIAHRAYQFF
many	.	TRBV29-1	TRBJ1-1	TGCAGCGTTGTCTCGAACACTGAAGCTTTCTTT	CSVVSNTEAFF
few	TRBD2	TRBV7-6	TRBJ2-3	TGTGCCAGCAGCCCGGGGGGGCCCCGCACAGATACGCAGTATTTT	CASSPGGPRTDTQYF
many	.	TRBV29-1	TRBJ2-7	TGCAGCGCATCTAGCGTCACCTACGAGCAGTACTTC	CSASSVTYEQYF
few	.	TRBV20-1	TRBJ2-7	TGCAGTGCTAGCAGGGGCAACGAGCAGTACTTC	CSASRGNEQYF
few	.	TRBV29-1	TRBJ2-7	TGCAGCGTTGAAGTAGTCGGAGCGCGGGGCGAGCAGTACTTC	CSVEVVGARGEQYF
many	TRBD2	TRBV3-1	TRBJ2-5	TGTGCCAGCACCAGACTAGCGGGAGGTTCTCAGACCCAGTACTTC	CASTRLAGGSQTQYF
few	.	TRBV5-4	TRBJ2-2	TGTGCCAGCAGCTTAGGGAGGTGGACCGGGGAGCTGTTTTTT	CASSLGRWTGELFF
many	.	TRBV9	TRBJ2-3	TGTGCCAGCAGCGTAGGGGGGTCGGCAGATACGCAGTATTTT	CASSVGGSADTQYF
few	TRBD1	TRBV6-1	TRBJ1-5	TGTGCCAGCAGCCCCGGAACAGGGGGTTCTCAGCCCCAGCATTTT	CASSPGTGGSQPQHF
.	.	TRBV6-1	TRBJ2-7	TGTGCCAGCGTGGACCTAAGGAGCTACGAGCAGTACTTC	CASVDLRSYEQYF
.	.	TRBV12-3/TRBV12-4	TRBJ2-3	TGTGCCAGCATGGGGACCGGGACAGATACGCAGTATTTT	CASMGTGTDTQYF
few	TRBD2	TRBV27	TRBJ2-3	TGTGCCAGCAGTTCAAACGGGAGGCCCCCAGATACGCAGTATTTT	CASSSNGRPPDTQYF
many	.	TRBV29-1	TRBJ2-1	TGCAGCGTGCCCGTTGGGGAATTTTATGAGCAGTTCTTC	CSVPVGEFYEQFF
few	TRBD1	TRBV4-1	TRBJ1-1	TGCGCCAGCAGCTCTTACAGGGGGCGAGGCACTGAAGCTTTCTTT	CASSSYRGRGTEAFF
.	TRBD1	TRBV12-3/TRBV12-4	TRBJ2-7	TGTGCCAGCAGTTCCGGGACAGGTTTGGATACCGAGCAGTACTTC	CASSSGTGLDTEQYF
few	.	TRBV20-1	TRBJ2-1	TGCAGTGCTAGAGTGCCGGGTCCCCACAATGAGCAGTTCTTC	CSARVPGPHNEQFF
few	.	TRBV7-8	TRBJ2-2	TGTGCCAGCAGCTTAGTCCAGGGGTCCGCTCCCCCAGTCACCGGGGAGCTGTTTTTT	CASSLVQGSAPPVTGELFF
.	.	TRBV25-1	TRBJ2-2	TGTGCCAGCAGTCAAAATGTGGACACCGGGGAGCTGTTTTTT	CASSQNVDTGELFF
.	.	TRBV28	TRBJ2-1	TGTGCCAGCAGTTTTAGGTTAGGGAGACCCTCCTACAATGAGCAGTTCTTC	CASSFRLGRPSYNEQFF
few	.	TRBV20-1	TRBJ2-7	TGCAGTGCTAGAGCTCCGGGAAGGCTAGGACCCTACGAGCAGTACTTC	CSARAPGRLGPYEQYF
many	.	TRBV11-2	TRBJ2-7	TGTGCCAGCAGCTTGAGTGTCAGAGACTACGAGCAGTACTTC	CASSLSVRDYEQYF
.	TRBD2	TRBV19	TRBJ2-7	TGTGCCAGTAGTAACATAGCGGGAGCCTTATACGAGCAGTACTTC	CASSNIAGALYEQYF
many	.	TRBV6-1	TRBJ2-3	TGTGCCAGCAGGCGGGCAGGGGGCACAGATACGCAGTATTTT	CASRRAGGTDTQYF
.	.	TRBV12-3/TRBV12-4	TRBJ1-1	TGTGCCAGCAGTCCTGGGCCGTGGAACCCTGGAGCTTTCTTT	CASSPGPWNPGAFF
few	.	TRBV12-3/TRBV12-4	TRBJ2-5	TGTGCCAGCACGCGGTTGGGAGAGACCCAGTACTTC	CASTRLGETQYF
.	TRBD2	TRBV12-3/TRBV12-4	TRBJ2-4	TGTGCCAGCAGTAATAGCGGGCTAGCCAAAAACATTCAGTACTTC	CASSNSGLAKNIQYF
many	.	TRBV20-1	TRBJ1-1	TGCAGTCCCTCGAGCTACACTGAAGCTTTCTTT	CSPSSYTEAFF
.	.	TRBV20-1	TRBJ2-7	TGCAGTGCTAGTCCCCGGGTCTACGAGCAGTACTTC	CSASPRVYEQYF
.	.	TRBV5-1	TRBJ2-1	TGCGCCAGCAGCTTGGCAAGGGACTCGGCCTACAATGAGCAGTTCTTC	CASSLARDSAYNEQFF
many	TRBD1	TRBV25-1	TRBJ2-1	TGTGCCAGCAGAAGGGACAGACGTCTGTTCTTC	CASRRDRRLFF
many	.	TRBV9	TRBJ1-1	TGTGCCAGCAGCGTAGTAGGTGTGAACACTGAAGCTTTCTTT	CASSVVGVNTEAFF
few	.	TRBV7-3	TRBJ2-1	TGTGCCAGCAGCTTAATCGGTTCAGGGAGAGATGAGCAGTTCTTC	CASSLIGSGRDEQFF
few	.	TRBV29-1	TRBJ2-3	TGCAGCGTTCCAGGGGCCCCAGATACGCAGTATTTT	CSVPGAPDTQYF
many	TRBD2	TRBV29-1	TRBJ2-1	TGCAGCGTCGGGACTAGCGGAAATTACAATGAGCAGTTCTTC	CSVGTSGNYNEQFF
many	TRBD1	TRBV29-1	TRBJ1-4	TGCAGCGCCCATGGGCAGGGGGCGCGCGGGAATGAAAAACTGTTTTTT	CSAHGQGARGNEKLFF
once	TRBD2	TRBV5-5	TRBJ2-1	TGTGCCAGCAGCTTGGCCATAGCGGGGACCTCCTACAATGAGCAGTTCTTC	CASSLAIAGTSYNEQFF
many	.	TRBV20-1	TRBJ2-1	TGCAGTGCTAGAGCCGTATCTCTCAATGAGCAGTTCTTC	CSARAVSLNEQFF
.	.	TRBV5-1	TRBJ2-3	TGCGCCAGCAGCTTGGCAACCAGCGGAGGCCGGGGAGATACGCAGTATTTT	CASSLATSGGRGDTQYF
many	TRBD2	TRBV10-3	TRBJ2-7	TGTGCCATCGGGACTAGTTTAGGCGCCTACGAGCAGTACTTC	CAIGTSLGAYEQYF